The 3 T cell receptor beta chains given below trace back to one sample, sequenced in a study of human T cells and chemical hapten exposure. TCRdb re-called the RACE reads through MiXCR, storing one row per CDR3 protein. This sample has fewer than 100,000 distinct CDR3 sequences, with over 10% found just once. Time point meaning: patch test 1, 2 weeks after DPC sensitization. Described treatment: therapeutic diphenylcyclopropenone sensitization with weekly scalp DPC. This sample comprised whole blood, obtained in connection with sensitization to the hapten diphenylcyclopropenone (DPC). The receptor set was obtained from a woman in her thirties or forties with alopecia areata. Some clones in this sample may be carry-over from other donors' samples.

This clonotype was observed at least ten times. The rearrangement joins TRBV12-2 to TRBJ2-7. TRBV12-2 is a known pseudogene. The CDR3 has 14 amino acids. CDR3 amino acids: CASRLGAMGYEQYF. In nucleotides, the CDR3 is TGTGCAAGTCGCTTAGGAGCCATGGGGTACGAGCAGTACTTC.

This clonotype showed up many times. The chain uses TRBV29-1 and TRBJ1-1, with TRBD1 identical over 7 bases. The germline gives CDR1 SQVTM, CDR2 ANQGSEA. The CDR3 has 14 residues. Losses at the gene ends were 8 bases for V and 0 bases for J; bases not matched to a gene: 9. CDR3 nucleotides: TGCAGCTTTACAGGGGCCTACATGAACACTGAAGCTTTCTTT. Translated: CSFTGAYMNTEAFF.

A few counts support this clonotype. This chain joins TRBV5-5 and TRBJ2-7; TRBD1 might be the D (6 bases). The V end was cut by 3 bases, the J end by 3 bases, with 19 bases between. Germline assignment: CDR1 SGHKS and CDR2 YYEKEE (reference sequence). The CDR3 loop spans 16 amino acids. CDR3 nucleotide sequence: TGTGCCAGCAGCTCACCTGGGGGCCAAGCCTACTACGAGCAGTACTTC. Its protein product is CASSSPGGQAYYEQYF.